This TCR beta chain was retrieved from a study of blood T cell repertoires in COVID-19. Study information: Material from acute and convalescent COVID-19 was sourced from the United States, Italy and Spain. The cDNA or gDNA used as material had been derived from T cells, B-cell-depleted T cells, or PBMCs.

This clone was counted a few times. The CDR3 extends over 16 amino acids. With V trimmed by 2 bases and J by 0 bases, 5 bases remained unmatched. Germline CDR1 and CDR2: MNHEY and SVGAGI. In the original processing: Amplification of reference gene primers was used by the study to estimate nucleated cell counts. Sequencing was performed with immunoSEQ multiplex PCR; in TCRdb, only in-frame clones are kept and a portion is missing. V and J calls and clone size come straight from that table; D and trimming were deduced from the DNA. This table holds about 26,000 clones, almost 90% found once. The sample taken for sequencing was peripheral blood. The chain joins TRBV6-5 to TRBJ2-7; 9 positions agree with TRBD1. The origin of this receptor is an older man with acute or convalescent COVID-19. Here the CDR3 reads CASSYGGQGPSYEQYF. CDR3 coding DNA: TGTGCCAGCAGTTACGGGGGACAGGGCCCCTCCTACGAGCAGTACTTC.